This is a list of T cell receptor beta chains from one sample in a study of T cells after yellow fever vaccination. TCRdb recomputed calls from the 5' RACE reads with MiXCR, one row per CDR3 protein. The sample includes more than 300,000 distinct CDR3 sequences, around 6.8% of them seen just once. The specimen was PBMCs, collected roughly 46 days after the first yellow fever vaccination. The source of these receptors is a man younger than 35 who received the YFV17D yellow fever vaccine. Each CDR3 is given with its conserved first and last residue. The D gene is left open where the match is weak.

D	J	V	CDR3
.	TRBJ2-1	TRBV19	CASSNVGGFNEQFF
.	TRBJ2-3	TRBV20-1	CSARSLAGSTSTDTQYF
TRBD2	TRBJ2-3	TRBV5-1	CASRRGTSGGPRDTQYF
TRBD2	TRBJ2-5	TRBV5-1	CASSPGGSYQETQYF
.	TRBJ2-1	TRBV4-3	CASSQGLVQGGYNEQFF
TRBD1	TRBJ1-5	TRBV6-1	CASSVSGPGTGLNQPQHF
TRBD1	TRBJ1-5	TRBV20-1	CSAAGQPNQPQHF
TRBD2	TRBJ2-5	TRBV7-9	CARETGGTQYF
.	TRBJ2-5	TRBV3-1	CASSQDGSQETQYF
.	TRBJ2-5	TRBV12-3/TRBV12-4	CASSVYQQGETQYF
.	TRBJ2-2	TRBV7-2	CASSPGLFTGELFF
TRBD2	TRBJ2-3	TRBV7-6	CANSSTSGPTQYF
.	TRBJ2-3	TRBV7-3	CASSKTTHRGTDTQYF
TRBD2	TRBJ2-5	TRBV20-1	CSARTSGGGEETQYF
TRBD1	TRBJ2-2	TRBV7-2	CASSVRTGGDTGELFF
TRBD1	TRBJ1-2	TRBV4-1	CASSLWTGAHYGYTF
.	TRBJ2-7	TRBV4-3	CASSRDVQGGMYF
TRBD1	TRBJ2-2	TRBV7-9	CASSQPTTGVGTGELFF
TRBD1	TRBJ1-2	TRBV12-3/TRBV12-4	CASSLGGTGMKGGYTF
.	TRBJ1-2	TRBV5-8	CASSPGHGYGYTF
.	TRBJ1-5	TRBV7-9	CASSSWGNQPQHF
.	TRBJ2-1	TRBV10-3	CASGVGGLRDNEQFF
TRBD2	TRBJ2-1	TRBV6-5	CASSWGGSNEQFF
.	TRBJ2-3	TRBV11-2	CASSKLGITQYF
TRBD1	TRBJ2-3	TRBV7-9	CASSLAQGAVTDTQYF
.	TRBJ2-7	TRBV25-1	CASSLIGNYEQYF
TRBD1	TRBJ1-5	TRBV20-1	CSARERTGTVNQPQHF
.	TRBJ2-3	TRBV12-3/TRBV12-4	CASSPSVTDTQYF
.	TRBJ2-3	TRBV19	CASTPRGAMGSDTQYF
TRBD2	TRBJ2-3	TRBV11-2	CASSFGLAGWVTDTQYF
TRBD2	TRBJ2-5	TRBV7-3	CASSYSGGNQETQYF
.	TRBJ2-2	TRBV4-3	CASSHSGGMNTGELFF
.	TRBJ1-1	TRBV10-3	CAISDGAGKGTEAFF
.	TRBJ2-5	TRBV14	CASSQLTGIQETQYF
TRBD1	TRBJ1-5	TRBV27	CASSTRQGGNQPQHF
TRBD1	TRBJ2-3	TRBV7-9	CASSARDRGADTQYF
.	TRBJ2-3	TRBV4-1	CASSPPSGYTQYF
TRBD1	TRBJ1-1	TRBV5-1	CASSYRGVEAFF
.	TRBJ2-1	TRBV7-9	CASSKRDRSYNEQFF
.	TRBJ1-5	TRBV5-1	CASSPEGSPNQPQHF
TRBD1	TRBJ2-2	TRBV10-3	CAIRTGDGTGELFF
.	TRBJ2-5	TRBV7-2	CASSTDSYQETQYF
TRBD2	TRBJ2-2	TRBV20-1	CSATLTAGVTTGELFF
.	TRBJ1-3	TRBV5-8	CASSLRQGFSGNTIYF
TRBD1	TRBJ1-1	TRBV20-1	CSARDPGQGKTEAFF
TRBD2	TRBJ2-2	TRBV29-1	CSVDRGGPGELFF
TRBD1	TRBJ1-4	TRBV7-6	CASSLNGQGPNEKLFF
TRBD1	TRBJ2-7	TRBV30	CAWSGTGGPYEQYF
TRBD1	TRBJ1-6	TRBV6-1	CASSPRGRQGWGSPLHF
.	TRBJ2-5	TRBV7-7	CASSLGPSETQYF
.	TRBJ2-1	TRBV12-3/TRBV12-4	CASTNGRRTSIRNEQFF
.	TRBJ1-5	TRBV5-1	CASSLEGDGQPQHF
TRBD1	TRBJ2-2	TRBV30	CAWSDKGAGTGELFF
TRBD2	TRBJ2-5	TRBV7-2	CASSPGLTQETQYF
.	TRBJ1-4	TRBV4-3	CASSQVDEKLFF
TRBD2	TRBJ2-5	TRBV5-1	CASFDSGGPQETQYF
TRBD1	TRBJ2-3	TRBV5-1	CATKGQGGPDTQYF